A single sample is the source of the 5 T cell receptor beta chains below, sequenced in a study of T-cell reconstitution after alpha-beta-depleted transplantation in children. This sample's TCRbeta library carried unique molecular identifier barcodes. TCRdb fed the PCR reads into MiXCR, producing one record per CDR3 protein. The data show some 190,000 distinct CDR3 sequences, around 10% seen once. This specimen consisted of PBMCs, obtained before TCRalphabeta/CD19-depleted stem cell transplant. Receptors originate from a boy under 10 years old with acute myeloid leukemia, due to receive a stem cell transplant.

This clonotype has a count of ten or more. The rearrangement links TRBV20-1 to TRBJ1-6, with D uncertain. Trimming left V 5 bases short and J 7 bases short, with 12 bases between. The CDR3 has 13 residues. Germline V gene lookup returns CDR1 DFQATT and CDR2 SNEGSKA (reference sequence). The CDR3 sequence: CSALLWANSPLHF. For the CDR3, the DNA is TGCAGTGCTCTACTTTGGGCGAATTCACCCCTCCACTTT.

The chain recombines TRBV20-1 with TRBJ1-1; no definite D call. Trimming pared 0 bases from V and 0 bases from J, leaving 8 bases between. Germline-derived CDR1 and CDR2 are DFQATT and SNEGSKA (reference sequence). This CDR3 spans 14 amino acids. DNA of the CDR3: TGCAGTGCTAGAGACGCGCAACTGAACACTGAAGCTTTCTTT. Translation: CSARDAQLNTEAFF.

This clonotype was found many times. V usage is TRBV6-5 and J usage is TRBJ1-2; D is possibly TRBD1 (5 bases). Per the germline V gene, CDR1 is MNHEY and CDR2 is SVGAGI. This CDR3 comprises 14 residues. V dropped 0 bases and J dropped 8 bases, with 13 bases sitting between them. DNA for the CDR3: TGTGCCAGCAGTTACTCGACTCGGGGGGACGGCTACACCTTC. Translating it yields CASSYSTRGDGYTF.

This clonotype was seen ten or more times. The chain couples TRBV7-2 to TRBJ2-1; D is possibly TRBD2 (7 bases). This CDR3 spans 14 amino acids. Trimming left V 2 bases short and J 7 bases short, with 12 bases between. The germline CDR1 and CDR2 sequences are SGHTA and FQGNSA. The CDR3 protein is CASSLRGGQNEQFF. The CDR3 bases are TGTGCCAGCAGCTTAAGGGGGGGCCAAAATGAGCAGTTCTTC.

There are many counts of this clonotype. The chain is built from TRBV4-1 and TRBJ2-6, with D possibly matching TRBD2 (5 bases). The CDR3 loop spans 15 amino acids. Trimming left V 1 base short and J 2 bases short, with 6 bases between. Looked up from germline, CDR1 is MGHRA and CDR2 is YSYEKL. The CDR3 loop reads CASSQGGTGANVLTF. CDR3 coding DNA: TGCGCCAGCAGCCAAGGAGGGACTGGGGCCAACGTCCTGACTTTC.